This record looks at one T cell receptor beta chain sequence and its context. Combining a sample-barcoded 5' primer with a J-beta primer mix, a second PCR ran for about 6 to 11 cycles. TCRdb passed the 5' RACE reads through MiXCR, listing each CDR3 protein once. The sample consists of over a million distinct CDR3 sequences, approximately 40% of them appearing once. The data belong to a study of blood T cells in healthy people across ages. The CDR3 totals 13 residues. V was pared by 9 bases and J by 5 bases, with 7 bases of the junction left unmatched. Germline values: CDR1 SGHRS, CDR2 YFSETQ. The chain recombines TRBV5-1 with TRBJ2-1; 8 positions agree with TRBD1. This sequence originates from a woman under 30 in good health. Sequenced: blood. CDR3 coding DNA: TGCGCCACTTCGACAGGGGCTAACAATGAGCAGTTCTTC. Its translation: CATSTGANNEQFF.